This paragraph reports one T cell receptor (beta chain). Its antigen is not known. CDR1 and CDR2 (germline): SGHTA, FQGTGA. The CDR3 runs to 14 residues. V was clipped by 0 bases and J by 3 bases, with 8 bases between them. Each CDR3 protein gets one entry after TCRdb re-called the 5' RACE reads with MiXCR. The table records roughly 70,000 distinct CDR3 sequences, approximately 7.5% of them present only once. The data belong to a study of T cells after yellow fever vaccination. Study-level results: Re-detected after boosting: most primary clones, more than 95% of CD4 and about 85% of CD8.

The sample in question was CD8+ T cells sorted from PBMCs, obtained on the day of the yellow fever booster vaccination. The gene calls are TRBV7-3 and TRBJ2-5; the D is unclear. The clonotype originates from a man aged 25-45 years who received the YFV17D yellow fever vaccine. Here the CDR3 reads CASSLTGQKETQYF. The CDR3 region has the DNA TGTGCCAGCAGCTTAACTGGTCAAAAAGAGACCCAGTACTTC.